Listed here are 14 T cell receptor beta chains from one sample, sequenced in a study of tissue T cells after allogeneic stem cell transplantation. Stated time point: mouse harvest day 7 after allogeneic transplant. Mouse grafts combined 10^7 T-cell-depleted bone marrow cells with 10^6 splenic CD5+ T cells. Method: immunoSEQ multiplex PCR; TCRdb's copy keeps in-frame clones and lacks some. The sample carries more than 7,000 clones, under 55% recorded once. Sequencing input: gut tissue. These receptors were collected from a female BALB/c mouse given C57BL/6 T cells with graft-versus-host disease after an allogeneic hematopoietic cell transplant.

By share, this clone ranks as medium-sized. Gene names are mouse gene names. The read is 1 residue too short to cover the CDR3 end, so that end is filled in from the germline J gene. The chain uses TRBV19 and TRBJ2-5; 12 bases are shared with TRBD2. The CDR3 is 15 residues long. Unmatched junction bases numbered 6, after V lost 4 bases and J lost 6 bases. Germline loops: CDR1 FNHDT, CDR2 SITEND (reference sequence). CDR3 DNA, as far as it was read: TGTGCCAGCAGTCCGACTGGGGGGGCGCAGGACACCCAGTAC. It translates to CASSPTGGAQDTQY. The whole CDR3 sequence is CASSPTGGAQDTQYF.

Worth noting for this clone: The genes are named according to mouse. The CDR3 end is not reached by the read, which stops 1 residue before it; the germline J gene fills it in. The genes are TRBV13-2 and TRBJ2-4; 12 bases fit TRBD1. The CDR3 spans 15 residues. CDR1 NNHNN and CDR2 SYGAGS come from the germline V gene (reference sequence). V was clipped by 5 bases and J by 3 bases; unmatched bases: 4. The CDR3 DNA, read in part, is TGTGCCAGCGGGGGGACAGGGGGCAGGCAAAACACCTTGTAC. Translating it yields CASGGTGGRQNTLY. Given in full, the CDR3 is CASGGTGGRQNTLYF.

As to this clone: All gene names here are mouse names. The read finishes 1 residue shy of the CDR3 end, and the germline J gene is used to complete it. The chain links TRBV2 to TRBJ1-5; weak D call: TRBD1 (6 bases). V was trimmed by 0 bases and J by 8 bases, leaving 9 bases between them. CDR3 size: 13 residues. Germline loops: CDR1 LGHNA, CDR2 YSYQKL. The CDR3 bases that were read are TGTGCCAGCAGCCAAGACAGGGGAGGAGCTCCGCTT. Amino acid sequence: CASSQDRGGAPL. The whole CDR3 protein reads CASSQDRGGAPLF.

On this clone itself: All gene names here are mouse names. Coverage ceases 1 residue before the CDR3 finishes, and the germline J gene fills in the end. The chain uses TRBV3 and TRBJ2-5; 7 bases agree with TRBD2. The CDR3 covers 14 residues. CDR1 and CDR2 (germline): SNHLY, FYNGKV (reference sequence). Trimming cost V 2 bases and J 2 bases; bases outside gene matches: 1. CDR3 bases read: TGTGCCAGCAGCTTACTGGGGGTCCAAGACACCCAGTAC. Protein product: CASSLLGVQDTQY. The full CDR3 is CASSLLGVQDTQYF.

As concerns this clone: At one end, the junction sequence differs from germline, possibly due to a read error. Any gene name here is a mouse gene name. The read halts 1 residue ahead of the CDR3 end, with the missing end drawn from the germline J gene. This chain joins TRBV13-2 and TRBJ1-5, with a weak D call TRBD1 (5 bases). The CDR3 loop spans 12 amino acids. Germline V gene lookup returns CDR1 NNHNN and CDR2 SYGAGS (reference sequence). CDR3 DNA, as far as it was read: TGTGCCAGCAGTGACAGCAACCAGGCTCCGCTT. Amino acid sequence: CASSDSNQAPL. The CDR3 as a whole reads CASSDSNQAPLF.

Concerning this clone itself: Mouse names are used for the genes. Read data end 1 residue before the CDR3 end; the end is taken from the germline J gene. The V call is TRBV21, the J call TRBJ2-3; 11 nucleotides align to TRBD2. TRBV21 is an open reading frame whose function is uncertain. The CDR3 runs 18 residues. V was clipped by 2 bases and J by 0 bases; unmatched bases: 7. The CDR3 DNA, read in part, is TGTGCTAGCAGTCAACCGGGACTGGGGGACGTTAGTGCAGAAACGCTGTAT. This sequence encodes CASSQPGLGDVSAETLY. The whole CDR3 reads CASSQPGLGDVSAETLYF.

With regard to this clone: Mouse names are used for the genes. The read ends 1 residue early relative to the CDR3; the germline J gene fills the gap. Other nucleotide sequences from this sample produce the same CDR3. The rearrangement links TRBV23 to TRBJ1-4; the D segment call TRBD1 is taken from the table without a DNA check. Per germline, CDR1 KGHTA and CDR2 FQNQQP. The CDR3 runs 14 residues. The covered CDR3 bases are TGCTCCAGCAGTCCGGGACAGGGTAGCGAAAGATTATTT. Translating gives CSSSPGQGSERLF. The whole CDR3 is CSSSPGQGSERLFF.

Points on this clone: The gene names given are mouse names. From the germline J gene comes the end of the CDR3, since the read stops 1 residue before it. The chain carries TRBV26 and TRBJ2-1, with 11 nucleotides matching TRBD2. The CDR3 spans 14 residues. Germline V gene sequence: CDR1 KGHPV, CDR2 FQNQEV (reference sequence). The trim removed 8 bases at V and 4 bases at J, leaving 4 bases unmatched. The CDR3 sequence is CASCRDWGYAEQFF. CDR3 bases read: TGTGCCAGCTGCCGGGACTGGGGGTATGCTGAGCAGTTC.

In its sample, this clone ranks as large. Mouse gene names and germline throughout. From the germline J gene comes the end of the CDR3, since the read stops 1 residue before it. The chain carries TRBV24 and TRBJ1-5, with a possible D match to TRBD1 (5 bases). The V and J ends lost 6 bases and 2 bases respectively, with 8 bases between them. Looked up from germline, CDR1 is KGHTA and CDR2 is FRNEEI. CDR3 length: 13 amino acids. CDR3 sequence reads: CASRQGYNQAPLF. Partial CDR3 DNA: TGTGCCAGCAGGCAGGGTTACAACCAGGCTCCGCTT.

This clone was counted a few times. Mouse names are used for the genes. The CDR3 extends 1 residue past the end of the read, so its final part is completed from the germline J gene. The chain has TRBV16 and TRBJ1-3, with 8 bases aligning to TRBD1. Trimming cost V 5 bases and J 4 bases; bases outside gene matches: 4. This CDR3 is 14 amino acids long. Germline V gives CDR1 SGHSA, CDR2 FRNQAP. The sequenced part of the CDR3 DNA is TGTGCAAGCAGCCCGGACAGGGAGGGAAATACGCTCTAT. Protein: CASSPDREGNTLY. The CDR3 in full is CASSPDREGNTLYF. Variable domain in full (rest from reference TRBV16 and TRBJ1-3): NAGVIQTPRHKVTGKGQEATLWCEPISGHSAVFWYRQTIVQGLEFLTYFRNQAPIDDSGMPKERFSAQMPNQSHSTLKIQSTQPQDSAVYLCASSPDREGNTLYFGEGSRLIVV.

Turning to this clone: Germline and genes here are mouse. The read halts 1 residue ahead of the CDR3 end, with the missing end drawn from the germline J gene. V is TRBV13-1 and J is TRBJ2-4, with no clear D. The CDR3 extends over 12 amino acids. Trimming left V 4 bases short and J 0 bases short, with 3 bases between. The germline V gene encodes CDR1 NSHNY and CDR2 SYGAGN. CDR3 DNA, as far as it was read: TGTGCCAGCAGTCACAGTCAAAACACCTTGTAC. It codes for CASSHSQNTLY. The whole CDR3 region reads CASSHSQNTLYF.

Worth noting for this clone: The listed genes are named as in mouse. Read coverage stops 1 residue before the CDR3 terminus; the germline J gene supplies the remainder. The chain couples TRBV13-2 to TRBJ1-4, with TRBD1 matching over 7 bases. CDR3 length: 15 amino acids. Germline V gene data show CDR1 as NNHNN and CDR2 as SYGAGS (reference sequence). The V and J ends lost 3 bases and 3 bases, in that order; junction bases with no gene match: 5. CDR3 loop: CASGADRAANERLFF. CDR3 DNA, as far as it was read: TGTGCCAGCGGTGCCGACAGGGCGGCCAACGAAAGATTATTT.

There are a few counts of this clone. Gene names are mouse gene names. Read coverage stops 1 residue before the CDR3 terminus; the germline J gene supplies the remainder. The chain uses TRBV31 and TRBJ1-2; D remains ambiguous. Deletions cut 0 bases from V and 0 bases from J, with 5 bases between. The CDR3 spans 13 residues. The germline V gene encodes CDR1 GKSSPN and CDR2 SITVG. CDR3 amino acids: CAWSLAANSDYTF. The sequenced CDR3 bases are TGTGCCTGGAGTCTAGCAGCAAACTCCGACTACACC.

Worth noting for this clone: The genes are named according to mouse. The read terminates 1 residue ahead of where the CDR3 ends, so the germline J gene completes it. This chain uses TRBV12-1 with TRBJ1-6; TRBD1 aligns across 7 bases. TRBJ1-6 is noted as an ORF with a role that remains uncertain. After removal of 4 bases from V and 3 bases from J, the junction contained 2 bases not matched to a gene. CDR1 and CDR2 from the germline V gene are SGHSN and HYEKVE. CDR3 size: 14 residues. The CDR3 DNA, read in part, is TGTGCCAGCTCGACAGGGCTCTATAATTCGCCCCTCTAC. Translating it yields CASSTGLYNSPLY. In full, the CDR3 is CASSTGLYNSPLYF.